This TCR beta chain was documented in a study of neurological immune-mediated disorders. With 10-nucleotide random UMIs included, cDNA was synthesized by 5'RACE. From 15-18 subjects, every sequencing run obtained over 200 million TCR-beta sequences. Via MiXCR, TCRdb re-called the 5' RACE reads, giving one row per CDR3 protein. Of tens of thousands of distinct CDR3 sequences in the sample, about 25% were seen once. Sequenced: PBMCs. The origin of this receptor is a woman aged 70 to 79 in good health.

The CDR3 here is CASSYPGNEQFF. Here the CDR3 DNA reads TGTGCCAGCAGTTACCCCGGGAATGAGCAGTTCTTC. The V and J genes are TRBV6-2 or TRBV6-3 and TRBJ2-1; D remains unclear. Trimming took off 2 bases at V and 7 bases at J, with 6 bases between the two ends. Per germline, CDR1 MNHEY and CDR2 SVGEGT. The CDR3 extends over 12 amino acids.